The 10 T cell receptor beta chains listed next were all sequenced from one sample in a study of identical twins (dated by TCRdb to 2016 to 2017). Preparation of the library involved 5' RACE. The sequencer listed for this sample is Illumina HiSeq 2000. Using fastp at Q25 and MiXCR, TCRdb reprocessed the public reads and kept productive beta chains. Rows are unified per CDR3 protein, each entry keeping the most common DNA and genes. A total of roughly 190,000 distinct CDR3 sequences appear in this sample, less than 20% of them only once. Over 35% of the sample is held by the ten biggest clonotypes. The same sample was also studied in work on T cells expressing NK-cell markers.

The sample was CD8+ T cells sorted from blood. The source of these receptors is a woman between 18 and 30 years old in good health.

This clonotype is medium-sized within its sample. The chain couples TRBV18 to TRBJ1-1, with no clear D. This CDR3 is 16 amino acids long. The germline gives CDR1 KGHSH, CDR2 LQKENI. V was pared by 2 bases and J by 1 base, with 14 bases between. CDR3 amino acids: CASSPILGRTNTEAFF. CDR3 DNA: TGTGCCAGCTCACCAATACTAGGGCGGACGAACACTGAAGCTTTCTTT.

This clonotype showed up just a few times. The chain is built from TRBV2 and TRBJ2-2; TRBD2 agrees at 7 bases. CDR1 and CDR2 from the germline V gene are SNHLY and FYNNEI. The CDR3 is 15 residues long. With 6 bases clipped from V and 5 bases from J, the junction kept 9 bases outside the gene matches. The CDR3 loop reads CASRSTSDWTGELFF. The CDR3 DNA reads TGTGCCAGCAGGTCAACTAGCGATTGGACCGGGGAGCTGTTTTTT.

This clonotype was counted between two and nine times. The CDR3 DNA reads TGCAGCGTTGATGGGACTAGCCAATTTAATGAGCAGTTCTTC. It encodes CSVDGTSQFNEQFF. The V gene is TRBV29-1, the J gene TRBJ2-1, with 9 nucleotides matching TRBD2. The V gene end was trimmed by 3 bases and the J gene end by 7 bases; junction bases not matched to a gene: 7. CDR1 is SQVTM, CDR2 ANQGSEA, per germline. There are 14 residues in the CDR3.

This clonotype was recorded a few times. The chain uses TRBV20-1 and TRBJ2-7; D may correspond to TRBD1 or TRBD2 (5 bases each). Trimming removed 3 bases from V and 2 bases from J, with 17 bases in between. CDR1 and CDR2 from the germline V gene are DFQATT and SNEGSKA (reference sequence). The CDR3 has 15 residues. The CDR3 sequence is CSARGTAGKPYEQYF. CDR3 bases: TGCAGTGCTAGGGGGACGGCAGGGAAGCCCTACGAGCAGTACTTC.

This clonotype was detected only a few times. The V and J genes are TRBV29-1 and TRBJ1-4; possible D gene TRBD1, 5 bases. Germline CDR1 and CDR2: SQVTM and ANQGSEA. The V end lost 1 base, the J end lost 8 bases, and 11 bases lay between the germline ends. This CDR3 spans 13 amino acids. Here the CDR3 DNA reads TGCAGCGTTGAAGGGGGGGTCGGAGAAAAACTGTTTTTT. This codes for CSVEGGVGEKLFF.

The gene calls are TRBV20-1 and TRBJ2-3, with D possibly TRBD2 on 6 matching bases. The CDR3 covers 14 residues. Germline V CDR1 and CDR2: DFQATT, SNEGSKA (reference sequence). Trimming took off 6 bases at V and 5 bases at J, with 18 bases between the two ends. The CDR3 protein is CSAYRGTLRDTQYF. The DNA for the CDR3 is TGCAGTGCCTACCGGGGGACCCTAAGAGATACGCAGTATTTT.

The rearrangement uses TRBV7-9 and TRBJ2-7, with 12 positions matching TRBD2. CDR1 and CDR2 from the germline V gene are SEHNR and FQNEAQ (reference sequence). Losses at the gene ends were 5 bases for V and 3 bases for J; bases not matched to a gene: 8. This CDR3 has 16 amino acids. Here the CDR3 DNA reads TGTGCCAGCAGCAGAACCACTAGCGGGGGGAACTACGAGCAGTACTTC. The encoded protein is CASSRTTSGGNYEQYF. The whole variable domain, remainder taken from reference TRBV7-9 and TRBJ2-7, is DTGVSQNPRHKITKRGQNVTFRCDPISEHNRLYWYRQTLGQGPEFLTYFQNEAQLEKSRLLSDRFSAERPKGSFSTLEIQRTEQGDSAMYLCASSRTTSGGNYEQYFGPGTRLTVT.

The gene calls are TRBV9 and TRBJ2-3; tentative D call: TRBD2 (5 bases). Trimming removed 4 bases from V and 0 bases from J, with 18 bases in between. Germline lookup yields CDR1 SGDLS and CDR2 YYNGEE. This CDR3 comprises 17 residues. Here the CDR3 DNA reads TGTGCCAGCAGCCCAGGATGGACTTCCGTGAGCACAGATACGCAGTATTTT. Translation: CASSPGWTSVSTDTQYF.

The gene calls are TRBV7-3 and TRBJ2-7; the D gene is possibly TRBD2 (6 bases). CDR3 size: 15 residues. Germline CDR1 is SGHTA and CDR2 is FQGTGA. V was cut by 5 bases and J by 1 base, with 15 bases left in between. CDR3 region: CASSPRGEASYEQYF. The CDR3 DNA reads TGTGCCAGCAGCCCGCGGGGAGAAGCTTCCTACGAGCAGTACTTC.

This clonotype was seen many times. The chain has TRBV15 and TRBJ2-1; D remains ambiguous. V lost 1 base to trimming and J lost 2 bases, with 6 bases between them. Germline CDR1 LNHNV, CDR2 YYDKDF (reference sequence). The CDR3 length is 14 residues. CDR3 DNA: TGTGCCACCAGCAGAGCGCGTACCTACAATGAGCAGTTCTTC. Amino acids: CATSRARTYNEQFF. Drawing the rest from reference TRBV15 and TRBJ2-1, the complete variable domain is DAMVIQNPRYQVTQFGKPVTLSCSQTLNHNVMYWYQQKSSQAPKLLFHYYDKDFNNEADTPDNFQSRRPNTSFCFLDIRSPGLGDTAMYLCATSRARTYNEQFFGPGTRLTVL.